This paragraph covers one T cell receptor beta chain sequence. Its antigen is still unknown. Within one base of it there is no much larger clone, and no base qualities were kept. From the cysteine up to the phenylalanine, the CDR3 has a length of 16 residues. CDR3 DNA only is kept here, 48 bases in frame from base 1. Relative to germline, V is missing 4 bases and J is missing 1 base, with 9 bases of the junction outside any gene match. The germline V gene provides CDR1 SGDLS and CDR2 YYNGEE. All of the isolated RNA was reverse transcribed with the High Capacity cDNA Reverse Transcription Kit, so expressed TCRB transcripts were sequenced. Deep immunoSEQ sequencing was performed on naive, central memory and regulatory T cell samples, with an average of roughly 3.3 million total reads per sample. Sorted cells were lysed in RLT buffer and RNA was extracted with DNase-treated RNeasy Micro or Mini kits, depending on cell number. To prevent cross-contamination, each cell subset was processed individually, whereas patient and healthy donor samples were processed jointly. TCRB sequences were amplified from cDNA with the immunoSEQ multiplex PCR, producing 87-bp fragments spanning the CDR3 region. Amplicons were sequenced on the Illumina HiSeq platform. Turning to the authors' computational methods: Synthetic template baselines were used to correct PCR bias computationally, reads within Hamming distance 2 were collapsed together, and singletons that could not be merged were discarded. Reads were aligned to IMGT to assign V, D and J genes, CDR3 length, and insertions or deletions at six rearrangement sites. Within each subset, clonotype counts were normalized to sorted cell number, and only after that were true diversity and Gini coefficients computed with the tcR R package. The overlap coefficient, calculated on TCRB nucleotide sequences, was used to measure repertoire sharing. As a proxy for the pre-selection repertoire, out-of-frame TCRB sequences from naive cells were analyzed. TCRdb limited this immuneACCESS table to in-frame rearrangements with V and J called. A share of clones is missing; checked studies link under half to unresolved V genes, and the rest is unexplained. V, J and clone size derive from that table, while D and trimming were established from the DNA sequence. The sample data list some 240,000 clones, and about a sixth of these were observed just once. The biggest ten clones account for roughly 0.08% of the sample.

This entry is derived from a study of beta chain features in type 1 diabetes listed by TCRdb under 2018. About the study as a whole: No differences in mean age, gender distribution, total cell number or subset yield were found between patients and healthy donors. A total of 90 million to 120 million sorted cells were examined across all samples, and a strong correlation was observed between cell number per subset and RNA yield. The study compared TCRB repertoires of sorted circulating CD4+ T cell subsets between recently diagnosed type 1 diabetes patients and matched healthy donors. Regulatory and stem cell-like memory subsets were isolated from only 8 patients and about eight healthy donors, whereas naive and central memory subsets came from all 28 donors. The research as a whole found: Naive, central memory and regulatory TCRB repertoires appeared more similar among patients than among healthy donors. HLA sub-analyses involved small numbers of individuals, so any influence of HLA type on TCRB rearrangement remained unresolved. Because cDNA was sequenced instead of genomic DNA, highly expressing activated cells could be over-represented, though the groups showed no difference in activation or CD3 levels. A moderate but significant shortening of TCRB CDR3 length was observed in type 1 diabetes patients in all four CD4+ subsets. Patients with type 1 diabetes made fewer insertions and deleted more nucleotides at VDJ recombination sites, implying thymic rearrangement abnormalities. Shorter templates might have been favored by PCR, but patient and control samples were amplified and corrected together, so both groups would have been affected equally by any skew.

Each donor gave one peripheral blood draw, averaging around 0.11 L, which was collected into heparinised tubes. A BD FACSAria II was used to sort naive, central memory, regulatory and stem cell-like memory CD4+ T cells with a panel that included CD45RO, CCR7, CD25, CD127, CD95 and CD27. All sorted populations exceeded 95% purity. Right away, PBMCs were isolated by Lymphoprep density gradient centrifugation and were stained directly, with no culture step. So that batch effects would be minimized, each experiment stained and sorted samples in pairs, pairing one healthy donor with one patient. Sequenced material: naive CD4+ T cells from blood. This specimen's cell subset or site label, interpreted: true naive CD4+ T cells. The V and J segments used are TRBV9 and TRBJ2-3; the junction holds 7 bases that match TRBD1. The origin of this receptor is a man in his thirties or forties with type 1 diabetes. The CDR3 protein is CASSHPYGQGTDTQYF. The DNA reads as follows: TGTGCCAGCAGCCACCCCTATGGACAGGGCACAGATACGCAGTATTTT.